Shown below are 14 T cell receptor beta chains from a single sample sequenced in a study of early T cells in non-severe SARS-CoV-2 infection. TCRdb reanalysed the 5' RACE reads using MiXCR and keeps one entry per CDR3 protein. The data hold about 80,000 distinct CDR3 sequences, with about 12% observed a single time. Sequenced material: whole blood. These TCRs come from an adult who was a healthcare worker with PCR-confirmed SARS-CoV-2 infection or an uninfected control (not recorded which).

The V call is TRBV12-3 or TRBV12-4, the J call TRBJ1-2; 9 bases are shared with TRBD1. There are 16 residues in the CDR3. The junction had 9 bases not matched to a gene; V was cut back by 5 bases and J by 2 bases. The CDR3 protein is CASSTETGGANYGYTF. DNA of the CDR3: TGTGCCAGCAGTACTGAGACAGGGGGTGCAAACTATGGCTACACCTTC.

There are many counts of this clonotype. The chain links TRBV7-9 to TRBJ1-1; D gene ambiguous. The CDR3 spans 11 residues. Germline CDR1 reads SEHNR; CDR2 reads FQNEAQ (reference sequence). Between the trimmed V and J ends, which lost 2 bases and 11 bases, there was a span of 9 bases. In DNA, the CDR3 is TGTGCCAGCAGCTTATTCTCTAGGGCTTTCTTT. Translated, it gives CASSLFSRAFF.

This clonotype was counted many times. The rearrangement links TRBV4-1 to TRBJ2-7; D might be TRBD1 or TRBD2, each matching 5 bases. The CDR3 totals 13 residues. Germline loops: CDR1 MGHRA, CDR2 YSYEKL. V lost 6 bases to trimming and J lost 2 bases, with 11 bases between them. The CDR3 region is CASSWDVTYEQYF. The CDR3 nucleotides read TGCGCCAGCAGTTGGGACGTAACCTACGAGCAGTACTTC.

This clonotype was seen many times. The rearrangement joins TRBV27 to TRBJ2-1; tentative D call: TRBD2 (6 bases). This CDR3 has 16 residues. V lost 5 bases, J lost 0 bases, and 14 bases lay in between. The germline gives CDR1 MNHEY, CDR2 SMNVEV (reference sequence). The CDR3 coding sequence is TGTGCCAGCAGTGCCCCCCGGGGGAGCTCCTACAATGAGCAGTTCTTC. Translation: CASSAPRGSSYNEQFF.

This clonotype was recorded many times. This chain connects TRBV12-3 or TRBV12-4 to TRBJ2-7; D is unclear. CDR3 size: 12 residues. V lost 5 bases and J lost 3, with 8 bases in between. This chain's CDR3 is CASSTDHYEQYF. For the CDR3, the DNA is TGTGCCAGCAGTACGGACCACTACGAGCAGTACTTC.

This sequence joins TRBV18 and TRBJ2-7, with TRBD2 as a possible D gene (5 bases). This CDR3 spans 14 amino acids. Germline CDR1 reads KGHSH; CDR2 reads LQKENI. V lost 8 bases, J lost 0 bases, and 14 bases lay in between. CDR3 region: CASARAIDSYEQYF. The CDR3 DNA reads as TGTGCCAGCGCGCGGGCTATCGACTCCTACGAGCAGTACTTC.

V gene TRBV7-6 combines with J gene TRBJ1-3; 9 positions agree with TRBD1. There are 18 residues in the CDR3. CDR1 is SGHVS and CDR2 is FNYEAQ in the germline V gene. With V trimmed by 5 bases and J by 0 bases, 11 bases remained unmatched. CDR3 amino acids: CASSPAGTGILSGNTIYF. The CDR3 bases are TGTGCCAGCAGCCCAGCCGGGACAGGGATACTCTCTGGAAACACCATATATTTT.

Remarks on this clonotype: A far larger clone lies a single base away; this is likely a read error. The J gene is TRBJ2-5, the V gene TRBV7-6, with D unclear. CDR1 and CDR2 from the germline V gene are SGHVS and FNYEAQ. CDR3 size: 11 residues. CDR3 protein: CASSLEEAQYF. CDR3 coding DNA: TGTGCCAGCAGCTTGGAAGAGGCCCAGTACTTC.

The chain recombines TRBV10-3 with TRBJ1-4; D uncertain. The CDR3 covers 13 residues. CDR1 and CDR2 from the germline V gene are ENHRY and SYGVKD. With 2 bases removed from V and 8 bases from J, the gap between germline ends came to 9 bases. The CDR3 DNA is TGTGCCATCAGTGAGGCGCATGGAGAAAAACTGTTTTTT. Protein product: CAISEAHGEKLFF.

This clonotype came up many times. The chain recombines TRBV9 with TRBJ1-2, with 9 bases matching TRBD1. The CDR3 totals 16 residues. The trim removed 4 bases at V and 1 base at J, leaving 8 bases unmatched. Germline values: CDR1 SGDLS, CDR2 YYNGEE. The CDR3 nucleotides read TGTGCCAGCAGCCCGGGACAGGGTTGGCTTAACTATGGCTACACCTTC. The encoded protein is CASSPGQGWLNYGYTF.

This clonotype occurred a few times. This chain links TRBV2 with TRBJ2-1, with unresolved D. V was cut by 6 bases and J by 6 bases, with 3 bases left in between. The length of the CDR3 is 10 residues. CDR1 SNHLY and CDR2 FYNNEI come from the germline V gene. In DNA, the CDR3 is TGTGCCAGCAGCGTCAATGAGCAGTTCTTC. Encoded protein: CASSVNEQFF. The whole variable domain, filled in from reference TRBV2 and TRBJ2-1, reads EPEVTQTPSHQVTQMGQEVILRCVPISNHLYFYWYRQILGQKVEFLVSFYNNEISEKSEIFDDQFSVERPDGSNFTLKIRSTKLEDSAMYFCASSVNEQFFGPGTRLTVL.

V gene TRBV28 combines with J gene TRBJ1-2; 8 bases line up with TRBD1. Losses at the gene ends were 7 bases for V and 4 bases for J; bases not matched to a gene: 8. This CDR3 region has 14 residues. The germline gives CDR1 MDHEN, CDR2 SYDVKM. CDR3 sequence (DNA): TGTGCCAGCACCCGGACAGGGTTTGGCTATGGCTACACCTTC. It yields the protein CASTRTGFGYGYTF.

This clonotype was seen more than once but under ten times. This sequence joins TRBV27 and TRBJ2-1; TRBD2 matches 10 bases. Germline lookup yields CDR1 MNHEY and CDR2 SMNVEV (reference sequence). This CDR3 region has 15 residues. J gave up 5 bases and V 5 bases, and 6 bases lay outside the gene matches. The DNA of the CDR3 is TGTGCCAGCAGTCCCCGACTAGCGGGTAACAATGAGCAGTTCTTC. Encoded protein: CASSPRLAGNNEQFF.

The chain links TRBV5-8 to TRBJ2-4, with D hard to call. The CDR3 is made up of 16 amino acids. CDR1 SGHTS and CDR2 YDEGEE come from the germline V gene. The V gene lost 3 bases and the J gene lost 1 base, with 14 bases spanning the gap. CDR3 coding DNA: TGTGCCAGCAGCTCATTTACTGCAGTGGCCAAAAACATTCAGTACTTC. This encodes CASSSFTAVAKNIQYF.